This T cell receptor beta chain came from a study of T cells in Graves' hyperthyroidism and ophthalmopathy. Across the study: Staff took peripheral blood when the initial diagnosis was made, before any treatment began.

The investigators amplified TCR beta CDR3 regions from RNA transcripts. First-round RT-PCR targeting the TCR CDR3 was performed with the HTBI primer set. TCRdb reanalysed the multiplex PCR reads using MiXCR and keeps one entry per CDR3 protein. This table has a few hundred thousand distinct CDR3 sequences, less than 25% appearing once. Trimming at V came to 3 bases and at J to 4 bases, leaving 5 bases not matched to a gene. This CDR3 comprises 14 residues. Diagnosing involved the use of clinical symptoms, serum thyroxine and TRAb, thyroid ultrasound and orbital computed tomography. This clonotype was sampled from a man younger than 35 with Graves' hyperthyroidism. The chain carries TRBV12-3 or TRBV12-4 and TRBJ1-2; 7 nucleotides match TRBD1. The sample comprised blood. CDR3 protein: CASSLNDRAYGYTF. CDR3 nucleotide sequence: TGTGCCAGCAGTTTGAATGACAGGGCCTATGGCTACACCTTC.